One and the same sample provided the 13 T cell receptor beta chains below, sequenced in a study of blood T cell repertoires in COVID-19. Some clones are missing from TCRdb's copy, which holds only in-frame ones; the method was immunoSEQ multiplex PCR. The sample lists 210,000 or so clones; around 90% were seen once. The source material was peripheral blood. The receptors shown here come from a man in his forties with acute or convalescent COVID-19.

CDR3 nucleotides: TGTGCCAGCAGTCTCGACAGGGGTAACTATGGCTACACCTTC. Its protein product is CASSLDRGNYGYTF. The V call is TRBV2, the J call TRBJ1-2, with TRBD1 matching 8 bases. V dropped 5 bases and J dropped 1; count of bases not matched to a gene: 3. The CDR3 is 14 residues long. CDR1 and CDR2 from the germline V gene are SNHLY and FYNNEI.

The chain uses TRBV7-2 and TRBJ1-5; a weak D match, TRBD1 (5 bases). Germline assignment: CDR1 SGHTA and CDR2 FQGNSA. This CDR3 has 16 amino acids. The V end lost 5 bases, the J end lost 0 bases, and 14 bases lay between the germline ends. The CDR3 here is CASSPLGGYSNQPQHF. In DNA form, the CDR3 reads TGTGCCAGCAGCCCCTTGGGGGGTTATAGCAATCAGCCCCAGCATTTT.

This clone was recorded once. The rearrangement joins TRBV11-2 to TRBJ2-2; D is possibly TRBD1 (6 bases). The V and J ends lost 2 bases and 6 bases respectively, with 19 bases between them. The germline CDR1 and CDR2 sequences are SGHAT and FQNNGV. This CDR3 contains 17 residues. The CDR3: CASSLRIGGAPPGELFF. Here the CDR3 DNA reads TGTGCCAGCAGCTTAAGGATTGGGGGCGCGCCCCCCGGGGAGCTGTTTTTT. The variable domain in full, completed from reference TRBV11-2 and TRBJ2-2, reads EAGVAQSPRYKIIEKRQSVAFWCNPISGHATLYWYQQILGQGPKLLIQFQNNGVVDDSQLPKDRFSAERLKGVDSTLKIQPAKLEDSAVYLCASSLRIGGAPPGELFFGEGSRLTVL.

The rearrangement links TRBV9 to TRBJ1-1, with D unclear. The CDR3 runs to 15 residues. V shed 0 bases and J shed 1 base, with 10 bases lying between them. The germline V gene has CDR1 SGDLS and CDR2 YYNGEE. The CDR3 loop reads CASSVVGRANTEAFF. CDR3 DNA sequence: TGTGCCAGCAGCGTAGTAGGGAGGGCGAACACTGAAGCTTTCTTT.

V is TRBV2 and J is TRBJ1-4, with D maybe TRBD1 (6 bases). Per germline, CDR1 SNHLY and CDR2 FYNNEI. The CDR3 has 15 amino acids. Trimming left V 4 bases short and J 8 bases short, with 17 bases between. The CDR3 sequence: CASSGQTGLGEKLFF. CDR3 nucleotide sequence: TGTGCCAGCAGTGGCCAGACAGGATTGGGAGAAAAACTGTTTTTT.

The J gene is TRBJ1-6, the V gene TRBV7-2, with no clear D. Trimming took off 1 base at V and 10 bases at J, with 14 bases between the two ends. The CDR3 is 15 amino acids. The germline V gene encodes CDR1 SGHTA and CDR2 FQGNSA. Here the CDR3 reads CASSLDGVRGSPLHF. The CDR3 DNA reads TGTGCCAGCAGCTTAGACGGGGTGAGAGGATCACCCCTCCACTTT.

The V and J genes are TRBV5-1 and TRBJ2-5; tentative D call: TRBD1 (6 bases). Germline V gene data show CDR1 as SGHRS and CDR2 as YFSETQ. The CDR3 totals 14 residues. V gave up 2 bases and J gave up 1 base, with 9 bases separating them. The CDR3 is CASSFGQFQETQYF. In nucleotides, the CDR3 is TGCGCCAGCAGCTTCGGACAGTTCCAAGAGACCCAGTACTTC.

This rearrangement joins TRBV7-8 to TRBJ2-1; 9 nucleotides agree with TRBD1. The CDR3 spans 15 residues. Trimming removed 5 bases from V and 7 bases from J; junction bases left unmatched: 9. The germline V gene has CDR1 SGHVS and CDR2 FQNEAQ. The CDR3 nucleotides are TGTGCCAGCAGCGTCCGGGACAGGGTGTGGAATGAGCAGTTCTTC. This sequence encodes CASSVRDRVWNEQFF.

The rearrangement joins TRBV5-4 to TRBJ1-5; D gene ambiguous. The germline V and J ends were trimmed by 0 bases and 4 bases, with 5 bases remaining between them. CDR1 and CDR2 from the germline V gene are SGHNT and YYREEE (reference sequence). The CDR3 loop spans 13 amino acids. CDR3 residues: CASSLDKNQPQHF. The CDR3, as DNA: TGTGCCAGCAGCTTGGACAAGAATCAGCCCCAGCATTTT.

This clone was observed a handful of times. This chain joins TRBV5-1 and TRBJ2-2; 8 bases match TRBD1. Germline values: CDR1 SGHRS, CDR2 YFSETQ. The V and J ends lost 1 base and 1 base, in that order; junction bases with no gene match: 9. The CDR3 length is 18 residues. For the CDR3, the DNA is TGCGCCAGCAGCTTGACCCGAAGTGGACAGGGGAACACCGGGGAGCTGTTTTTT. Its protein is CASSLTRSGQGNTGELFF.

This chain connects TRBV12-5 to TRBJ1-2; D possibly corresponds to TRBD1 (6 bases). Trimming cost V 1 base and J 6 bases, with 12 bases left between them. The CDR3 covers 14 residues. Germline CDR1 is LGHNT and CDR2 is FRNRAP. As DNA, the CDR3 is TGTGCTAGTGGTTTGGGACGGGACATCCATGGCTACACCTTC. This gives the protein CASGLGRDIHGYTF.

V and J are TRBV7-9 and TRBJ1-4; tentatively, D is TRBD1 (5 bases). The ends were cut back, 1 base at V and 5 bases at J, with 11 bases in the middle. Germline V lookup: CDR1 SEHNR, CDR2 FQNEAQ (reference sequence). This CDR3 is built from 15 residues. CDR3 bases: TGTGCCAGCAGCTTAGATTGGGAGGGGAATGAAAAACTGTTTTTT. Amino acids: CASSLDWEGNEKLFF.

This clone was seen only once. V gene TRBV6-6 combines with J gene TRBJ2-3; 9 nucleotides line up with TRBD1. CDR3 length equals 18 residues. The V and J ends lost 5 bases and 2 bases, in that order; junction bases with no gene match: 14. Germline V gene lookup returns CDR1 MNHNY and CDR2 SVGAGI (reference sequence). CDR3 coding DNA: TGTGCCAGCAGTCCCACTCCTCGGACAGGGGCGTCCACAGATACGCAGTATTTT. It is translated as CASSPTPRTGASTDTQYF.